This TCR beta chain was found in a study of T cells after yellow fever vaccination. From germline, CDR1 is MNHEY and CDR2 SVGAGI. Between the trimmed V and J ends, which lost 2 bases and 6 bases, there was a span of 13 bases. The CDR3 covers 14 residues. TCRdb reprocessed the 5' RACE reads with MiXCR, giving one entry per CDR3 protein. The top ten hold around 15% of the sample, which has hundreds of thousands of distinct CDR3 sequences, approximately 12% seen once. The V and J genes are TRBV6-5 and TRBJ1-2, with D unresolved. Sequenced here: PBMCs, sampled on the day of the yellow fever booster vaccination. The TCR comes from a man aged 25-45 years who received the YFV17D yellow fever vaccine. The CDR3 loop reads CASSYPGKDDGYTF. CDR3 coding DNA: TGTGCCAGCAGTTACCCGGGGAAGGATGATGGCTACACCTTC.